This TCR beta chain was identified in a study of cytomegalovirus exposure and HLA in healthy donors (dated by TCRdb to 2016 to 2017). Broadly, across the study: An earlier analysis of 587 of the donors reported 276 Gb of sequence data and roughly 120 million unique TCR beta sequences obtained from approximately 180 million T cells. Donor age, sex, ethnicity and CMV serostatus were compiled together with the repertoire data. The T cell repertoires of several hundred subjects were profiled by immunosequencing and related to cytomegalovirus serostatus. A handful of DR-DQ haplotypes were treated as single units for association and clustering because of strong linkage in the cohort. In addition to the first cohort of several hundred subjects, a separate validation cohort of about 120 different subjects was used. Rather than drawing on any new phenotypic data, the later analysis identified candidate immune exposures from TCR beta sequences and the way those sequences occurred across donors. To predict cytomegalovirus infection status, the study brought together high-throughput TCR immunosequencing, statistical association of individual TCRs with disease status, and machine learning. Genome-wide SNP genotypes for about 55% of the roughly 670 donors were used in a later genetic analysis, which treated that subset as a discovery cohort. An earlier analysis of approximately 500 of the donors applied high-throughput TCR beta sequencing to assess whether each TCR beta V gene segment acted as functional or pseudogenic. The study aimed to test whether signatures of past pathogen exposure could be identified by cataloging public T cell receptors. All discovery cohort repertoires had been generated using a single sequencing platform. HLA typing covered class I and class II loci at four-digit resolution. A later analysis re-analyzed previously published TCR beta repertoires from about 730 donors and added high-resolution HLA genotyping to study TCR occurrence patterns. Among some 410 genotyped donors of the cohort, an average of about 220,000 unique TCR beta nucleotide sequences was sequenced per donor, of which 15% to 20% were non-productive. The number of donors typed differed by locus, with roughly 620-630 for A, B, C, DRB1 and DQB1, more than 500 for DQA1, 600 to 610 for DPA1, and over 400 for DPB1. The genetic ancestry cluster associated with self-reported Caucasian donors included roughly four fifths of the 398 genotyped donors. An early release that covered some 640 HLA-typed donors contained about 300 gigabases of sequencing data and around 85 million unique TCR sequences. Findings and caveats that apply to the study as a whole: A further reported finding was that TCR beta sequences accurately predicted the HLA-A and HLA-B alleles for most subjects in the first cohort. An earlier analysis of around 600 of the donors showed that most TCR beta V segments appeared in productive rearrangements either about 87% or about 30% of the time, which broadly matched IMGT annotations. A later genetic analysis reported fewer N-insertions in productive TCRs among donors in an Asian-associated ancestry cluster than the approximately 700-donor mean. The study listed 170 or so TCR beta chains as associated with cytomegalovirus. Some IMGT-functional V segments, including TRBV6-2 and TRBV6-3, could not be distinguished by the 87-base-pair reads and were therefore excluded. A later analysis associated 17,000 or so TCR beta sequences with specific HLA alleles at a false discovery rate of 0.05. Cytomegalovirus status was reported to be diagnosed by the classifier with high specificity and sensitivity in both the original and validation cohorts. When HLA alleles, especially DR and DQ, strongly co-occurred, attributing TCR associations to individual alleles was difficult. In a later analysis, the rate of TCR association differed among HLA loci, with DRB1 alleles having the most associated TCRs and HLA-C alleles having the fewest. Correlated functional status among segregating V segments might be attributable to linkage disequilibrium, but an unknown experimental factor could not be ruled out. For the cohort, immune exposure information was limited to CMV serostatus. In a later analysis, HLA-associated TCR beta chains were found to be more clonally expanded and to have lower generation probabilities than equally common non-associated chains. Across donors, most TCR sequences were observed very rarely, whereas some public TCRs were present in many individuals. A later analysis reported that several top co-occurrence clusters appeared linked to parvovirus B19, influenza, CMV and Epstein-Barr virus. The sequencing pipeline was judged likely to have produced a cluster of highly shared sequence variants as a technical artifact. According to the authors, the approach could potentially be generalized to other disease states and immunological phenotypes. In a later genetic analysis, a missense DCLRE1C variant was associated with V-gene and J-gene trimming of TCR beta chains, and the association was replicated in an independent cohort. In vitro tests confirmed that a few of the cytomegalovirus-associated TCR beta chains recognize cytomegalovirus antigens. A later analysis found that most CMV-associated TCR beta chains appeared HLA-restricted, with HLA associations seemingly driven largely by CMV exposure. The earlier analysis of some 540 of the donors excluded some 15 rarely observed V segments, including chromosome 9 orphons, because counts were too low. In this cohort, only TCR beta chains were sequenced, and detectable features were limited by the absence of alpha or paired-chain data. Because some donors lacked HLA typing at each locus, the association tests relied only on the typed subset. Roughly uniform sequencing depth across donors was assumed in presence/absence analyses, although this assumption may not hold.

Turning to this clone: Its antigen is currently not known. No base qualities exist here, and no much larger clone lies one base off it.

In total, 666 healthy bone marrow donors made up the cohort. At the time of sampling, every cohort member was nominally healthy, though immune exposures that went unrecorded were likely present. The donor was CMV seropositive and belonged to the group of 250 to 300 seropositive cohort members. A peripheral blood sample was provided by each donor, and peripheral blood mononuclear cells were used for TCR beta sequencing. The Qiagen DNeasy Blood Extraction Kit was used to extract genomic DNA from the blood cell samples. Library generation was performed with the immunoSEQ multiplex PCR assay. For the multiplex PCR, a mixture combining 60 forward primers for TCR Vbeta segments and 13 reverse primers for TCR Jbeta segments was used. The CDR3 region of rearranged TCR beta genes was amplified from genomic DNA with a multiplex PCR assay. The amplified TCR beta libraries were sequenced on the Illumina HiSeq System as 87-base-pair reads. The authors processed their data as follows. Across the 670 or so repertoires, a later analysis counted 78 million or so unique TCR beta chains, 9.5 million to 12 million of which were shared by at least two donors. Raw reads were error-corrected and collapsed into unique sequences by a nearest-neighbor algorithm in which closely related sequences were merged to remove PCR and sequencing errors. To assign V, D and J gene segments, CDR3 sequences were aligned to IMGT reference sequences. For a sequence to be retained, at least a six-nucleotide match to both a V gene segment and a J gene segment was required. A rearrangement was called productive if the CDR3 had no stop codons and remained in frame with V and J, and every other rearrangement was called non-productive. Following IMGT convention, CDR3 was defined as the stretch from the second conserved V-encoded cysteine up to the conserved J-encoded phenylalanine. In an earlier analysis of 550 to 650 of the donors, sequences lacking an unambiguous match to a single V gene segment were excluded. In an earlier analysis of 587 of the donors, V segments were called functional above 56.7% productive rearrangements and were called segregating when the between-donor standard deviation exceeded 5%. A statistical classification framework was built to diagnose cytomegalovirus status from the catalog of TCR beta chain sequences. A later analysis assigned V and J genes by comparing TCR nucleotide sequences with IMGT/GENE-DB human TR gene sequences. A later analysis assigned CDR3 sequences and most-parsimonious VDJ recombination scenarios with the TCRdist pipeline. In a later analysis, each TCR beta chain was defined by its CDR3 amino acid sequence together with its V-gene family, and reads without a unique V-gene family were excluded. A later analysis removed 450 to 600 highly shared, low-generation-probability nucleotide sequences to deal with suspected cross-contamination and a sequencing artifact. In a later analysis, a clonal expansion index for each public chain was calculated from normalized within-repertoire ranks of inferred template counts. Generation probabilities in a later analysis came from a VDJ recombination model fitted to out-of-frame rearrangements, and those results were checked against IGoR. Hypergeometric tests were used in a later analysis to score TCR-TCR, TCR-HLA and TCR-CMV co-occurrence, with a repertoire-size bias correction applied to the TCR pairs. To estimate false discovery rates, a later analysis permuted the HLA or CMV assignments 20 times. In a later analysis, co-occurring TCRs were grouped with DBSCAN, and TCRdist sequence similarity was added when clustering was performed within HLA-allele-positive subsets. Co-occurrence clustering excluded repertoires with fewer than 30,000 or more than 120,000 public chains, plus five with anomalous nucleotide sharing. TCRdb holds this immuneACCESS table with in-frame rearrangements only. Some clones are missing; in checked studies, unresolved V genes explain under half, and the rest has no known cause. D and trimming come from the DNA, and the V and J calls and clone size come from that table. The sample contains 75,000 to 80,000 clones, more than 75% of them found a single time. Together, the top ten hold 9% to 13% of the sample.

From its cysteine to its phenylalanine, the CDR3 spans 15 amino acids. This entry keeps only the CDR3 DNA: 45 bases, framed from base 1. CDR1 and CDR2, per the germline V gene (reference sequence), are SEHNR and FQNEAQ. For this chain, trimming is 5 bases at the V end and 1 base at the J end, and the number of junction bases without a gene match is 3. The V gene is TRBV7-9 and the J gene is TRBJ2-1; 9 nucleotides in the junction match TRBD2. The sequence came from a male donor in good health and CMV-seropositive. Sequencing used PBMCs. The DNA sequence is TGTGCCAGCAGCCGGAGCGGGAGGTCCTACAATGAGCAGTTCTTC. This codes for CASSRSGRSYNEQFF.